What follows is one TCR beta chain and its context. Its antigen remains unidentified. This sample was included in a study of OX40 agonist ivuxolimab in advanced cancers. At the level of the study: The study treated patients with ivuxolimab, an agonistic anti-OX40 (CD134) antibody. Findings of the study overall: Nonresponders included some who also had low normalized T-cell clonal expansion. The antigens recognized by the expanded peripheral T cells, that is their antigen specificity, were not determined.

Collection of blood occurred at baseline, at cycle 4 day 1, and at cycle 7 day 1. This CDR3 spans 15 amino acids. CDR1 and CDR2 from the germline V gene are LNHDA and SQIVND (reference sequence). With V trimmed by 5 bases and J by 2 bases, 9 bases remained unmatched. Data came from immunoSEQ multiplex PCR; TCRdb stores just in-frame clones and leaves some out. The table has about 46,000 clones, about 80% seen once. The sequence derives from an adult with an advanced solid tumor such as melanoma, head and neck, liver or kidney cancer. The sequencing here drew on CD4+ or CD8+ T cells sorted from blood, taken in a trial of the OX40 agonist ivuxolimab. The chain links TRBV19 to TRBJ2-7, with TRBD1 matching over 7 bases. CDR3 amino acids: CASSSRQGSAYEQYF. CDR3 sequence (DNA): TGTGCCAGTAGTTCCAGACAGGGATCTGCCTACGAGCAGTACTTC.